This T cell receptor beta chain appears in the sequencing data of a study of cytomegalovirus exposure and HLA in healthy donors. Comments on this clone: Its antigen is unknown.

The primer mix had 60 Vbeta and 13 Jbeta primers. TCRdb keeps only in-frame clones here, not all; method: immunoSEQ multiplex PCR. The table lists roughly 150,000 clones, 80% of them singletons. Study results and limitations: Specificity for CMV antigens was confirmed in vitro for three of the CMV-associated chains. Associated with cytomegalovirus, according to the listing, were 150 to 200 TCR beta chains. Roughly uniform sequencing depth across donors was assumed, possibly incorrectly. The authors later found HLA-associated TCR beta chains more clonally expanded than equally common others.

Germline V gene lookup returns CDR1 SGHDN and CDR2 FVKESK. This CDR3 region has 18 residues. Trimming removed 2 bases from V and 0 bases from J; junction bases left unmatched: 8. Input material: PBMCs. V usage is TRBV14 and J usage is TRBJ1-4, with 8 nucleotides matching TRBD1. The sequence was collected from a woman between 40 and 55 years old in good health and CMV-seronegative. In DNA, the CDR3 is TGTGCCAGCAGCCAAAGGACAGGGACGACCACAACTAATGAAAAACTGTTTTTT. The encoded protein is CASSQRTGTTTTNEKLFF. The full variable domain, in which reference TRBV14 and TRBJ1-4 provide the parts outside the CDR3, is EAGVTQFPSHSVIEKGQTVTLRCDPISGHDNLYWYRRVMGKEIKFLLHFVKESKQDESGMPNNRFLAERTGGTYSTLKVQPAELEDSGVYFCASSQRTGTTTTNEKLFFGSGTQLSVL.